This T cell receptor (beta chain) was retrieved from a study of blood T cells in healthy people across ages. This clonotype has only a few counts. PCR was performed a second time for roughly 7 to 12 cycles using a sample-barcoded 5' primer and a J-beta primer mix. In TCRdb, the 5' RACE reads were re-called with MiXCR into one record per CDR3 protein. The sample records around 1,000,000 distinct CDR3 sequences, approximately 25% being singletons. The V end was cut by 5 bases, the J end by 5 bases, with 13 bases between. The CDR3 sequence is 14 residues long. Germline lookup yields CDR1 SGHNT and CDR2 YENEEA. The same specimen was also included in a second study, on T cells of mothers and their children. That paper states: Donation was provided by three healthy Caucasian mothers along with their six children. There were over 8.5 million TCR beta CDR3 reads from each mother and several million from each child.

The J gene is TRBJ1-5, the V gene TRBV11-3; D is perhaps TRBD1 (6 bases). Sequencing input: blood. This receptor was identified in a girl between 2 and 10 years old in good health. CDR3: CASSLQGPHQPQHF. Here the CDR3 DNA reads TGTGCCAGCAGCCTGCAGGGGCCCCATCAGCCCCAGCATTTT.